The entry that follows covers one T cell receptor (beta chain) sequence. Its recognized antigen is unknown. No base quality information exists; no much larger clone differs at one position. This sample was sequenced with an Illumina NovaSeq 6000. TCRalpha and TCRbeta cDNA libraries were constructed by 5'RACE with constant-segment primers, with sample barcodes and unique molecular identifiers being introduced. RNA was extracted from every sample with Trizol reagent. The libraries were amplified in two PCR steps, and the second step added a second sample barcode and Illumina TruSeq adapters. The libraries were sequenced on an Illumina NovaSeq using 2 x 150 bp paired-end reads. As for the authors' bioinformatics: Demultiplexing of reads and collapsing into UMI-guided consensus sequences were performed with migec v1.2.7. With mixcr v2.1.11, UMI consensuses were aligned to TRA and TRB V and J templates and assembled into clonotypes. A clonotype was counted as expanded or contracted only if both edgeR and NoisET called the change significant, with noise models trained on biological replicates. For edgeR calls, the thresholds were a false discovery rate-adjusted p below 0.01 and a log2 fold-change of 1. As an exploratory analysis of dynamics, max-normalized trajectories of the 1000 most abundant clonotypes were examined with PCA combined with hierarchical clustering. Each responding clone was given a CD4 or CD8 phenotype based on the CD4+ and CD8+ repertoires, which had been sequenced separately. TCRdb reprocessing: public reads trimmed at Q25 with fastp, clones called with MiXCR, in-frame beta chains kept. Every entry covers one CDR3 protein and lists the most common genes and DNA from its rows. These V and J calls derive from TCRdb rather than the authors' analysis. This sample gives about 410,000 distinct CDR3 sequences in total; roughly 18% of them show up just once. Of the sample, roughly 21% is held by the ten largest clones.

Ficoll-Paque density gradient centrifugation was used to isolate PBMCs. The data are from a study of T-cell memory formation after mild COVID-19 (dated by TCRdb to 2020 to 2022). General notes on the study: TCR sequence clusters from the two donors were largely donor specific. The cohort was made up of two young adult volunteers, one female and one male, who were previously healthy. In a couple of donors, T-cell clones that expanded and contracted after mild COVID-19 were tracked by sequencing TCRalpha and TCRbeta repertoires over time.

What the authors observed across the whole study: The study included only a couple of mild cases, and larger cohorts that include severe cases with pre-infection samples were judged to be necessary. Contracting CD4+ clones turned up mainly in the CM and EM memory subsets, whereas EMRA was where CD8+ clones were enriched. Balanced CD4/CD8 phenotypes were observed for clones contracting from day 15 to 85, whereas a bias towards CD4+ was observed for a second wave of clones expanding from day 15 to 37. Some responding clones were found in pre-infection memory, which suggests that pre-existing cross-reactive memory T cells took part in the SARS-CoV-2 response. SARS-CoV-2 specificity of the second-wave clones peaking on day 37 was not confirmed.

The cysteine opens and the phenylalanine closes a CDR3 of 14 amino acids. The read is trimmed to its CDR3 DNA, 42 bases read in frame from base 1. Trimming costs V 4 bases and J 5 bases, and their ends lie 14 bases apart. Reading the germline V gene gives CDR1 ENHRY and CDR2 SYGVKD. The sample taken for sequencing was PBMCs or a T cell subset sorted from them (not recorded which). The chain was built from TRBV10-3 and TRBJ1-1, and possibly TRBD1, on 5 matching bases. The source of this sequence is a man aged 18-30 years who had mild COVID-19 (a few samples of this study predate the infection). The sample titles of this study are shuffled in the database, so cell type and time point are left out; the donor was told from shared clones. The DNA reads as follows: TGTGCCATCAGTGCCCGGGGCTTATTTACTGAAGCTTTCTTT. It specifies CAISARGLFTEAFF.